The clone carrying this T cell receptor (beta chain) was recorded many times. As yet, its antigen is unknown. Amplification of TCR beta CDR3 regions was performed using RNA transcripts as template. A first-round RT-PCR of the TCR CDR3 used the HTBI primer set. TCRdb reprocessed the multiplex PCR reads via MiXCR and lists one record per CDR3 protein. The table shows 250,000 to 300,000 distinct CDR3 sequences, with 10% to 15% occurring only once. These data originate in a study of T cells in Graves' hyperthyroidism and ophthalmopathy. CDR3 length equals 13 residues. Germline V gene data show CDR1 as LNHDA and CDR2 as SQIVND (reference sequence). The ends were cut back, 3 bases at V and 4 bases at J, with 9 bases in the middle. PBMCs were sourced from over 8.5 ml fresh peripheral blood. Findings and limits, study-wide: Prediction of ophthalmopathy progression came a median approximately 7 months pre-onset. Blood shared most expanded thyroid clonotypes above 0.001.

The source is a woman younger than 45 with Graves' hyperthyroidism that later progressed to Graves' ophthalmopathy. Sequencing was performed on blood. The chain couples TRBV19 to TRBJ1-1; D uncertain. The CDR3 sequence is CASSILIGTEAFF. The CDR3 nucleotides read TGTGCCAGTAGTATCCTGATTGGCACTGAAGCTTTCTTT.